Listed below are T cell receptor beta chains from one sample, sequenced in a study of spatial heterogeneity in lung cancer. TCRdb reprocessed the 5' RACE reads with MiXCR, giving one entry per CDR3 protein. This sample has 20,000 to 25,000 distinct CDR3 sequences, with about 16% found just once. Sequences were derived from lung tumor tissue, sampled at surgery. The receptors come from a female donor with early-stage non-small cell lung cancer. Both conserved end residues are part of each CDR3. The order of the fields is J gene, D gene, clone size, V gene, CDR3 DNA, CDR3 protein. D genes are given only for firm matches. Rows may omit the clone size; those that give it use once, few, many or a size class.

TRBJ1-1	TRBD1	medium-sized	TRBV2	TGTGCCAGCGTACAGGGGGAAGGGACTGAAGCTTTCTTT	CASVQGEGTEAFF
TRBJ2-1	-	few	TRBV15	TGTGCCACCAGCAGAGGACGCCAGAATACCAATGAGCAGTTCTTC	CATSRGRQNTNEQFF
TRBJ2-1	TRBD2	-	TRBV12-3/TRBV12-4	TGTGCCTCCGGACTAGCGGACTACAATGAGCAGTTCTTC	CASGLADYNEQFF
TRBJ2-6	-	many	TRBV28	TGTGCCAGCAGTTTAGGTACAGGGTTTTCGGGCTCTGGGGCCAACGTCCTGACTTTC	CASSLGTGFSGSGANVLTF
TRBJ2-5	-	medium-sized	TRBV7-2	TGTGCCAGCAGCTCCTACCAGGAGACCCAGTACTTC	CASSSYQETQYF
TRBJ2-7	TRBD1	few	TRBV30	TGTGCCTGGAAGGGACAGGGAGACGAGCAGTACTTC	CAWKGQGDEQYF
TRBJ2-5	TRBD1	few	TRBV6-2/TRBV6-3	TGTGCCAGCAGTTATCGGGACAGGAAAGAGACCCAGTACTTC	CASSYRDRKETQYF
TRBJ2-3	TRBD2	few	TRBV20-1	TGCAGTGCAGACGGAGGCCTAGCGGGAGCAACAGATACGCAGTATTTT	CSADGGLAGATDTQYF
TRBJ2-3	TRBD2	many	TRBV7-2	TGTGCCAGCAGCTTAGCTCTAGCGGGGGGCACAGATACGCAGTATTTT	CASSLALAGGTDTQYF
TRBJ2-5	-	many	TRBV4-2	TGTGCCAGCAGCCAAGATGTCGGGGCAGAGTGGGAGACCCAGTACTTC	CASSQDVGAEWETQYF
TRBJ2-5	-	few	TRBV9	TGTGCCAGCAGCGTAGGCCCAGTGAGGGAGACCCAGTACTTC	CASSVGPVRETQYF
TRBJ2-7	TRBD1	medium-sized	TRBV24-1	TGTGCCACCCCGGGCCAGGGGGCGGTCTACGAGCAGTACTTC	CATPGQGAVYEQYF
TRBJ2-7	TRBD1	few	TRBV27	TGTGCCAGCAGGATTTCAGGGGGCTCCTACGAGCAGTACTTC	CASRISGGSYEQYF
TRBJ2-2	-	-	TRBV18	TGTGCCAGCTCCAAGACAGGGCCCCAGCGGGAGACCAGCGGGGAGCTGTTTTTT	CASSKTGPQRETSGELFF
TRBJ2-3	-	-	TRBV28	TGTGCCAGCAGATTTCGGGAAAGGGAATTCGAATGGGGCTTTACACATACGCAGTATTTT	CASRFREREFEWGFTHTQYF
TRBJ2-1	-	-	TRBV6-1	TGTGCCACCAGGTTAGGGTTAAGCTCCTACAATGAGCAGTTCTTC	CATRLGLSSYNEQFF
TRBJ2-3	-	-	TRBV12-3/TRBV12-4	TGTGCCAGCAGTCCCCATGCTAGCACAGATACGCAGTATTTT	CASSPHASTDTQYF
TRBJ1-4	-	medium-sized	TRBV5-1	TGCGCCAGCAGCTCGTCTTCCAGGGAAAAACTGTTTTTT	CASSSSSREKLFF
TRBJ2-5	TRBD1	-	TRBV5-1	TGCGCCAGCAGCATAGGGACAGGGCTCCAAGAGACCCAGTACTTC	CASSIGTGLQETQYF
TRBJ2-1	-	medium-sized	TRBV29-1	TGCAGCGTTGACCCCCAGGGGAATGAGCAGTTCTTC	CSVDPQGNEQFF
TRBJ2-2	TRBD1	many	TRBV7-9	TGTGCCAGCAGCTTAGGACAGGGGACGACCGGGGAGCTGTTTTTT	CASSLGQGTTGELFF
TRBJ2-4	TRBD2	-	TRBV20-1	TGCAGTTCTCCCGGGCCTAGCGGGAGTGCCAAAAACATTCAGTACTTC	CSSPGPSGSAKNIQYF
TRBJ2-1	TRBD2	-	TRBV11-2	TGTGCCAGCAGCCCGTTAGCGGGACCCAGCTCCTACAATGAGCAGTTCTTC	CASSPLAGPSSYNEQFF
TRBJ2-7	TRBD2	-	TRBV12-3/TRBV12-4	TGTGCCAGCACTCTAGCGGGAGGGTACGAGCAGTACTTC	CASTLAGGYEQYF
TRBJ2-5	-	few	TRBV18	TGTGCCAGCTCACCCTCTAGCGCAGGAGAGACCCAGTACTTC	CASSPSSAGETQYF
TRBJ2-7	TRBD2	many	TRBV20-1	TGCAGTGCGACGCACTGGGGACTAGGGGCCGAGCAGTACTTC	CSATHWGLGAEQYF
TRBJ2-7	-	few	TRBV7-9	TGTGCCAGCAGCTTAGTACTGGGGTCCTCATACGAGCAGTACTTC	CASSLVLGSSYEQYF
TRBJ2-3	TRBD2	few	TRBV5-1	TGCGCCAGCAGCTTGGTAGCGGGAGAGGGTGATACGCAGTATTTT	CASSLVAGEGDTQYF
TRBJ1-1	TRBD1	many	TRBV3-1	TGTGCCAGCAGCCTACAGGGGAGGGCTTTCTTT	CASSLQGRAFF
TRBJ2-1	-	many	TRBV5-1	TGCGCCAGCAGCGCTGCCGGGACGCCGTACAATGAGCAGTTCTTC	CASSAAGTPYNEQFF
TRBJ2-7	TRBD2	-	TRBV6-2/TRBV6-3	TGTGCCAGCAGTTCCTACCGCGGGAGGGCGAACCACGAGCAGTACTTC	CASSSYRGRANHEQYF
TRBJ2-5	-	many	TRBV29-1	TGCAGCGTTACAGGGACCCAAGAGACCCAGTACTTC	CSVTGTQETQYF
TRBJ2-7	-	many	TRBV5-1	TGCGCCAGCAGCGAAACGGGACCCCCTACCTACGAGCAGTACTTC	CASSETGPPTYEQYF
TRBJ2-7	TRBD1	-	TRBV4-2	TGTGCCAGCAGCCCCCGACAGGGGATTTACGAGCAGTACTTC	CASSPRQGIYEQYF
TRBJ2-3	TRBD2	few	TRBV19	TGTGCCAGTAGTAGAAGCGGGAGGGCCGCAGATACGCAGTATTTT	CASSRSGRAADTQYF
TRBJ2-5	-	few	TRBV4-1	TGCGCCAGCAGCCGAGGCAGACGAAGCAAGGTCTTCTTTTTTAAAGAGACCCAGTACTTC	CASSRGRRSKVFFFKETQYF
TRBJ2-1	TRBD2	many	TRBV2	TGTGCCAGCAGGTCCGGGACTAGCGGGAGTCAGTTGTTCTTC	CASRSGTSGSQLFF
TRBJ2-7	-	medium-sized	TRBV5-1	TGCGCCAGCAGCATCGACGGGACCGCCAACTACGAGCAGTACTTC	CASSIDGTANYEQYF
TRBJ2-3	-	-	TRBV28	TGTGCCAGCAGTTTGCGGACCCTCGGTGATACGCAGTATTTT	CASSLRTLGDTQYF
TRBJ2-1	-	many	TRBV6-1	TGTGCCAGCAGTGAAACCTACCGGACTGAGCAGTTCTTC	CASSETYRTEQFF
TRBJ2-7	TRBD1	medium-sized	TRBV27	TGTGCCAGCAGCTCGGGACAGGGGTACGAGCAGTACTTC	CASSSGQGYEQYF
TRBJ2-5	-	-	TRBV20-1	TGCAGTGCTAGATGGGGGAATGGGGAGACCCAGTACTTC	CSARWGNGETQYF
TRBJ2-5	-	-	TRBV20-1	TGCAGTGCTAGAGTGGACGACCAAGAGACCCAGTACTTC	CSARVDDQETQYF
TRBJ2-6	-	-	TRBV20-1	TGCAGTGCTCATCAGCTATCCGCTGGGGCCAACGTCCTGACTTTC	CSAHQLSAGANVLTF
TRBJ2-1	-	once	TRBV10-2	TGCGCCAGCAGGGGGCAATACAATGAGCAGTTCTTC	CASRGQYNEQFF
TRBJ2-1	-	many	TRBV2	TGTGCCAGCAGGTCCCTGGCCGATGAGCAGTTCTTC	CASRSLADEQFF
TRBJ2-3	TRBD2	few	TRBV10-2	TGCGCCAGCATAGGAGCGGGGGCGATTAGCACAGATACGCAGTATTTT	CASIGAGAISTDTQYF
TRBJ2-1	-	few	TRBV6-6	TGTGCCAGCACCCCGTATGACCGGGAATACAATGAGCAGTTCTTC	CASTPYDREYNEQFF
TRBJ2-1	TRBD2	medium-sized	TRBV3-1	TGTGCCAGCAGCCGAACTAGCGGAGGGGACAATGAGCAGTTCTTC	CASSRTSGGDNEQFF
TRBJ2-7	-	-	TRBV5-4	TGTGCCATACGGTCTTGGAGCTCCTACGAGCAGTACTTC	CAIRSWSSYEQYF
TRBJ2-7	-	-	TRBV23-1	TGCGCCAGCACACACAGGGACGAGCAGTACTTC	CASTHRDEQYF
TRBJ2-3	-	-	TRBV6-1	TGTGCCAGCAGCCAAACCGGAGCCGCGGGTCGGCGGGACCGCACAGATACGCAGTATTTT	CASSQTGAAGRRDRTDTQYF
TRBJ2-3	-	many	TRBV20-1	TGCAGTGCTAGAGCTCCGGGAGATACGCAGTATTTT	CSARAPGDTQYF
TRBJ2-3	TRBD2	many	TRBV10-3	TGTGCCATCAGTGAGATGAGCGGGAGGGGTCAAGATACGCAGTATTTT	CAISEMSGRGQDTQYF
TRBJ2-7	-	-	TRBV7-6	TGTGCCAGCAGCTTAAGATGGGGCGGAAGCTACGAGCAGTACTTC	CASSLRWGGSYEQYF
TRBJ2-1	TRBD2	few	TRBV20-1	TGCAGTGCTAGAGATCTTGGGGCTAGCGGGAGGGCCAAGAATGAGCAGTTCTTC	CSARDLGASGRAKNEQFF
TRBJ2-3	-	many	TRBV20-1	TGCAGTGCTAGAGATGGCGGGAGCACAGATACGCAGTATTTT	CSARDGGSTDTQYF